What follows is one T cell receptor (beta chain) and its context. The clone's antigen remains unknown. No much larger clonotype is one base removed from it; base qualities were not supplied. The data are from a study of preoperative IRX-2 immunotherapy in early breast cancer (dated by TCRdb to about 2019). CDR1 and CDR2 were assigned from the germline V gene as SGHNT and YENEEA. Spanning cysteine to phenylalanine, the CDR3 consists of 14 amino acids. Just CDR3 DNA is preserved here, 42 bases in frame from base 1. After removal of 6 bases from V and 6 bases from J, the junction retains 7 bases not matched to a gene. Explained via the paper, the treatment or condition label denotes: preoperative locoregional IRX-2 cytokine immunotherapy. The samples were obtained from a phase Ib study that tested preoperative, locoregional IRX-2 cytokine immunotherapy designed to prime immune responses. Patients with early-stage breast cancer who were given IRX-2 before surgery served as donors.

Library creation used the immunoSEQ multiplex PCR assay. TCRdb took over this immuneACCESS table, retaining in-frame rearrangements with V and J assigned. Such tables are incomplete; in checked studies, under half of the missing clones stem from an unresolved V gene, and the remainder is unexplained. The sample table records 5,300 or so clones; about 76% of these occur just once. Clones ranked in the top ten supply around 13% of the sample. This receptor was taken from a human donor with breast cancer. The V and J segments used are TRBV11-3 and TRBJ1-4, and TRBD1 matches 7 of the central bases. The specimen was tumor tissue, collected before IRX-2 immunotherapy. For the CDR3, the sequence is CASSPTGTDEKLFF. The DNA sequence is given as TGTGCCAGCAGTCCCACCGGGACAGATGAAAAACTGTTTTTT.